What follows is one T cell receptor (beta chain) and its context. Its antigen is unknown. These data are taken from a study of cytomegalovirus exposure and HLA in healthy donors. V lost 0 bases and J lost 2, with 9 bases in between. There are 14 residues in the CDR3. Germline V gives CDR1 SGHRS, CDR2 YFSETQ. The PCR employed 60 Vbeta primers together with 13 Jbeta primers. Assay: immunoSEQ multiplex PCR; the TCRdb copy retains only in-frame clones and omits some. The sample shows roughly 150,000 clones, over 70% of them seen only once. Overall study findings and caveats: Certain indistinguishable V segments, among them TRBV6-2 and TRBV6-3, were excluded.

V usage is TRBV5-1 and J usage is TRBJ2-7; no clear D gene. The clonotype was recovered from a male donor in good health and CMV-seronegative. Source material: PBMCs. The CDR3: CASSLGQATYEQYF. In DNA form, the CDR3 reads TGCGCCAGCAGCTTGGGGCAGGCCACCTACGAGCAGTACTTC.